One and the same sample provided the 25 T cell receptor beta chains below, sequenced in a study of identical twins. TCRdb ran MiXCR on the 5' RACE reads and lists one entry per CDR3 protein. Of 600,000 to 800,000 distinct CDR3 sequences listed, about 20% are singletons. This sample was shared with a second study, whose subject was T cells expressing NK-cell markers.

Sequences were obtained from PBMCs. Receptors originate from a woman aged 18-29 years in good health.

This clonotype was seen ten or more times. The genes are TRBV29-1 and TRBJ2-3; the D is unclear. The CDR3 covers 14 residues. V was shortened by 0 bases and J by 1 base, with 8 bases between the two germline ends. Germline-derived CDR1 and CDR2 are SQVTM and ANQGSEA. The CDR3 DNA is TGCAGCGTTGAAGAGCGCCGTGGCACAGATACGCAGTATTTT. Translating gives CSVEERRGTDTQYF.

The V gene is TRBV4-3, the J gene TRBJ1-3; 8 nucleotides agree with TRBD1. The CDR3 is 17 amino acids. Per germline, CDR1 LGHNA and CDR2 YSLEER. The V and J ends lost 2 bases and 1 base, in that order; junction bases with no gene match: 7. CDR3 residues: CASSQRGQGASGNTIYF. CDR3 sequence (DNA): TGCGCCAGCAGCCAAAGAGGGCAGGGGGCATCTGGAAACACCATATATTTT.

The chain carries TRBV7-2 and TRBJ2-1; D is undetermined. The V gene's germline CDR1 is SGHTA and CDR2 FQGNSA. The CDR3 is made up of 15 amino acids. Trimming shortened V by 3 bases and J by 0 bases, and 9 bases separated the two germline ends. This CDR3 is CASSFAASSYNEQFF. DNA of the CDR3: TGTGCCAGCAGCTTCGCCGCCAGCTCCTACAATGAGCAGTTCTTC.

In its sample, this clonotype was seen a few times. The rearrangement links TRBV7-2 to TRBJ2-5, with TRBD1 as a possible D gene (5 bases). The CDR3 has 14 amino acids. V was trimmed by 0 bases and J by 5 bases, leaving 10 bases between them. Per germline, CDR1 SGHTA and CDR2 FQGNSA. The CDR3 loop reads CASSLAGRVETQYF. The CDR3, as DNA: TGTGCCAGCAGCTTAGCCGGCAGGGTGGAGACCCAGTACTTC.

This chain connects TRBV6-5 to TRBJ2-3; 7 bases match TRBD2. CDR1 is MNHEY and CDR2 is SVGAGI in the germline V gene. Trimming at V came to 3 bases and at J to 5 bases, leaving 11 bases not matched to a gene. The CDR3 totals 16 residues. The CDR3 spells CASSYLAGDFGDTQYF. The CDR3, as DNA: TGTGCCAGCAGTTATTTGGCGGGAGATTTTGGAGATACGCAGTATTTT.

A few counts support this clonotype. This chain connects TRBV20-1 to TRBJ2-5; 8 bases are a match to TRBD2. J lost 5 bases, V lost 2 bases, and 4 bases had no gene match. The CDR3 covers 13 residues. CDR1 and CDR2 (germline): DFQATT, SNEGSKA (reference sequence). The CDR3 loop is CSARYPGGETQYF. Written as DNA, the CDR3 is TGCAGTGCTAGATACCCGGGAGGGGAGACCCAGTACTTC.

This chain joins TRBV14 and TRBJ2-1; TRBD2 matches at 9 bases. The V and J ends lost 1 base and 2 bases, in that order; junction bases with no gene match: 3. Germline V gives CDR1 SGHDN, CDR2 FVKESK. The CDR3 runs 16 residues. The DNA for the CDR3 is TGTGCCAGCAGCCAAGTTGAGCGGGGGGCCTACAATGAGCAGTTCTTC. It translates to CASSQVERGAYNEQFF. Full variable domain (remainder filled in from reference TRBV14 and TRBJ2-1): EAGVTQFPSHSVIEKGQTVTLRCDPISGHDNLYWYRRVMGKEIKFLLHFVKESKQDESGMPNNRFLAERTGGTYSTLKVQPAELEDSGVYFCASSQVERGAYNEQFFGPGTRLTVL.

This clonotype was observed a few times. This CDR3 is CSAGLAGRGVGPGELFF. The CDR3 DNA reads as TGCAGCGCAGGACTAGCGGGAAGAGGGGTGGGCCCCGGGGAGCTGTTTTTT. The chain employs TRBV29-1 and TRBJ2-2; TRBD2 agrees at 12 bases. The CDR3 loop spans 17 amino acids. CDR1 is SQVTM, CDR2 ANQGSEA, per germline. The J segment lost 6 bases and the V segment lost 7 bases, leaving 15 bases of the junction unmatched.

The CDR3: CSALPGGGGDTQYF. CDR3 coding DNA: TGCAGTGCCCTGCCTGGGGGCGGAGGAGATACGCAGTATTTT. The chain carries TRBV20-1 and TRBJ2-3; TRBD1 is a possible D gene (6 bases). This CDR3 region has 14 residues. V lost 6 bases, J lost 5 bases, and 18 bases lay in between. The germline V gene encodes CDR1 DFQATT and CDR2 SNEGSKA (reference sequence).

This clonotype came up a few times. The genes are TRBV6-2 or TRBV6-3 and TRBJ2-7; no clear D. The CDR3 is 15 amino acids. V was cut by 5 bases and J by 3 bases, with 17 bases left in between. The V gene's germline CDR1 is MNHEY and CDR2 SVGEGT. CDR3 sequence reads: CASSGSEKPFYEQYF. CDR3 DNA: TGTGCCAGCAGTGGATCCGAGAAACCCTTCTACGAGCAGTACTTC.

This clonotype has a handful of counts. CDR3 DNA: TGCAGCGTTGGGGACAGCTACACCGGGGAGCTGTTTTTT. Translation gives CSVGDSYTGELFF. The chain employs TRBV29-1 and TRBJ2-2; 7 nucleotides line up with TRBD1. Germline CDR1 SQVTM, CDR2 ANQGSEA. J lost 3 bases, V lost 4 bases, and 2 bases had no gene match. There are 13 residues in the CDR3.

This clonotype was observed a few times. The rearrangement joins TRBV7-6 to TRBJ2-2, with 8 bases aligning to TRBD2. After removal of 8 bases from V and 1 base from J, the junction contained 6 bases not matched to a gene. Germline CDR1 reads SGHVS; CDR2 reads FNYEAQ. This CDR3 is built from 15 residues. The CDR3 DNA reads TGTGCCAGCGGCCCCGGGACTAGGAACACCGGGGAGCTGTTTTTT. Protein: CASGPGTRNTGELFF.

The gene calls are TRBV9 and TRBJ2-5; possible D gene TRBD2, 5 bases. V lost 0 bases, J lost 4 bases, and 10 bases lay in between. The CDR3 runs 14 residues. Germline V CDR1 and CDR2: SGDLS, YYNGEE. The CDR3 DNA reads TGTGCCAGCAGCGTAGTAGCGATTGGAGAGACCCAGTACTTC. Translated: CASSVVAIGETQYF.

This chain joins TRBV20-1 and TRBJ2-3, with TRBD2 identical over 8 bases. The CDR3 has 15 residues. Per the germline V gene, CDR1 is DFQATT and CDR2 is SNEGSKA (reference sequence). With 3 bases clipped from V and 1 base from J, the junction kept 6 bases outside the gene matches. The CDR3 spells CSASPSGSGTDTQYF. The CDR3 DNA follows: TGCAGTGCTAGCCCCAGCGGGAGTGGCACAGATACGCAGTATTTT.

The chain uses TRBV27 and TRBJ1-5, with D uncertain. The CDR3 length is 15 residues. Germline V gene sequence: CDR1 MNHEY, CDR2 SMNVEV (reference sequence). Trimming shortened V by 5 bases and J by 6 bases, and 17 bases separated the two germline ends. The CDR3 reads CASSLGYQPGQPQHF. The CDR3 region has the DNA TGTGCCAGCAGTCTCGGTTATCAGCCGGGTCAGCCCCAGCATTTT.

V is TRBV29-1 and J is TRBJ1-4; tentative D call: TRBD1 (5 bases). The germline V gene has CDR1 SQVTM and CDR2 ANQGSEA. The CDR3 is 12 amino acids. Deletions cut 4 bases from V and 8 bases from J, with 11 bases between. Here the CDR3 DNA reads TGCAGCGTTGTGTGGGGCGCGGAAAAACTGTTTTTT. Its translation: CSVVWGAEKLFF. Variable domain in full (rest from reference TRBV29-1 and TRBJ1-4): SAVISQKPSRDICQRGTSLTIQCQVDSQVTMMFWYRQQPGQSLTLIATANQGSEATYESGFVIDKFPISRPNLTFSTLTVSNMSPEDSSIYLCSVVWGAEKLFFGSGTQLSVL.

The gene calls are TRBV19 and TRBJ2-1, with 7 bases fitting TRBD1. V was pared by 5 bases and J by 15 bases, with 10 bases of the junction left unmatched. Germline V lookup: CDR1 LNHDA, CDR2 SQIVND (reference sequence). The CDR3 consists of 12 residues. In DNA form, the CDR3 reads TGTGCCAGTAGTCTGGGGACAGATAGGTGGTTCTTC. This gives the protein CASSLGTDRWFF.

This clonotype was counted between two and nine times. J is TRBJ2-1 and V is TRBV5-1; 8 bases fit TRBD2. J gave up 2 bases and V 1 base, and 8 bases lay outside the gene matches. CDR1 is SGHRS and CDR2 is YFSETQ in the germline V gene. The CDR3 is made up of 17 amino acids. CDR3 sequence reads: CASSLSIAAGAYNEQFF. As DNA, the CDR3 is TGCGCCAGCAGCTTGTCCATCGCAGCGGGAGCCTACAATGAGCAGTTCTTC.

This clonotype was recorded many times. The chain uses TRBV20-1 and TRBJ2-1, with 12 bases lining up with TRBD2. Losses at the gene ends were 2 bases for V and 8 bases for J; bases not matched to a gene: 7. The CDR3 runs 15 residues. Germline V lookup: CDR1 DFQATT, CDR2 SNEGSKA (reference sequence). CDR3 residues: CSARKALAGGDEQFF. CDR3 DNA sequence: TGCAGTGCTAGAAAGGCCCTAGCGGGAGGGGATGAGCAGTTCTTC.

V gene TRBV7-9 combines with J gene TRBJ2-4, with 8 bases fitting TRBD1. CDR1 and CDR2 from the germline V gene are SEHNR and FQNEAQ (reference sequence). The J segment lost 3 bases and the V segment lost 4 bases, leaving 2 bases of the junction unmatched. The CDR3 totals 14 residues. CDR3 amino acids: CASSSTGDKNIQYF. The CDR3 DNA reads TGTGCCAGCAGCTCGACAGGGGACAAAAACATTCAGTACTTC.

The chain combines TRBV20-1 with TRBJ2-1, with a weak D call TRBD2 (5 bases). The CDR3 is 17 residues long. Trimming pared 1 base from V and 4 bases from J, leaving 20 bases between. The V gene's germline CDR1 is DFQATT and CDR2 SNEGSKA (reference sequence). CDR3 in amino acids: CSARGPGLDKRYNEQFF. The CDR3 DNA follows: TGCAGTGCTAGAGGACCCGGACTCGATAAAAGATACAATGAGCAGTTCTTC.

This clonotype turned up a few times. This chain links TRBV7-2 with TRBJ1-2; D possibly corresponds to TRBD1 (6 bases). V lost 5 bases to trimming and J lost 7 bases, with 14 bases between them. Germline V gene sequence: CDR1 SGHTA, CDR2 FQGNSA. The CDR3 runs 13 residues. CDR3 amino acids: CASSPSGARGYTF. DNA for the CDR3: TGTGCCAGCAGCCCGTCGGGGGCTCGTGGCTACACCTTC.

The CDR3 is CAATGDHRTNYGYTF. The CDR3 nucleotides are TGTGCCGCCACAGGGGACCACCGTACTAACTATGGCTACACCTTC. The rearrangement links TRBV10-3 to TRBJ1-2; 7 nucleotides line up with TRBD1. This CDR3 contains 15 residues. In germline, CDR1 is ENHRY, CDR2 SYGVKD. Losses at the gene ends were 11 bases for V and 0 bases for J; bases not matched to a gene: 12.

This clonotype was seen repeatedly, ten times or more. The rearrangement links TRBV28 to TRBJ2-1; maybe TRBD1 (5 bases). Germline V gene data show CDR1 as MDHEN and CDR2 as SYDVKM. Trimming removed 2 bases at V and 6 bases at J, with 11 bases between. This CDR3 has 14 amino acids. The chain's CDR3 is CASSLGASLNEQFF. As DNA, the CDR3 is TGTGCCAGCAGTTTAGGGGCGTCCCTCAATGAGCAGTTCTTC.

The sample holds a few counts of this clonotype. The CDR3 DNA follows: TGTGCCAGCAGTAGCGGGGGGGCTGGTCGCCAGTTCTTC. It translates to CASSSGGAGRQFF. The V gene is TRBV12-3 or TRBV12-4, the J gene TRBJ2-1; 10 positions match TRBD2. The CDR3 runs 13 residues. Trimming at V came to 5 bases and at J to 13 bases, leaving 8 bases not matched to a gene.